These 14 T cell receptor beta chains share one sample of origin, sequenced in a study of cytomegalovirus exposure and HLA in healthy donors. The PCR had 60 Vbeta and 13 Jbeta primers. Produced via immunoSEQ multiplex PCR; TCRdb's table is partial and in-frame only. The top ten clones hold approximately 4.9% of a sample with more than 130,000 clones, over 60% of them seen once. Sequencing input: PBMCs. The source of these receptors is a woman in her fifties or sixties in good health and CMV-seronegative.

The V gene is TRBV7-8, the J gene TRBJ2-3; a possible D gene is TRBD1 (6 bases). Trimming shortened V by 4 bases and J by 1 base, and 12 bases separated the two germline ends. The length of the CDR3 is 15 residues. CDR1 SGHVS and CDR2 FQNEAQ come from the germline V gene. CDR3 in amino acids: CASSSYRERTDTQYF. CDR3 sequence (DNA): TGTGCCAGCAGCTCGTACAGGGAACGCACAGATACGCAGTATTTT.

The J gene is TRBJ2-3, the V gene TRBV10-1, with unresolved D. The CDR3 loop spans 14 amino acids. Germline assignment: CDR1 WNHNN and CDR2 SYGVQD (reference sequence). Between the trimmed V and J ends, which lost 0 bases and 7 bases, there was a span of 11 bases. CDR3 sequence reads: CASSESVAQNTQYF. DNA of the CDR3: TGCGCCAGCAGTGAGTCGGTAGCCCAGAATACGCAGTATTTT.

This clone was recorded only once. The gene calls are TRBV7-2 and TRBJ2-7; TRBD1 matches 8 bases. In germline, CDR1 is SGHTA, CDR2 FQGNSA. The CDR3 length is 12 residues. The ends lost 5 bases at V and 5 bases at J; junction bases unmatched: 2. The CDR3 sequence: CASSRTGNEQYF. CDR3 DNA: TGTGCCAGCAGCCGGACAGGGAACGAGCAGTACTTC.

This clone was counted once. The CDR3 protein is CASSGPVTGELFF. CDR3 in DNA: TGTGCCAGCAGTGGGCCGGTCACCGGGGAGCTGTTTTTT. This rearrangement joins TRBV27 to TRBJ2-2, with D hard to call. The CDR3 loop spans 13 amino acids. The germline CDR1 and CDR2 sequences are MNHEY and SMNVEV (reference sequence). Trimming cost V 5 bases and J 4 bases, with 8 bases left between them.

CDR3 nucleotides: TGTGCCAGTAGATCCCGGGACATCCAGGTTAGGGGCCCTCGATCGGATGGCTACACCTTC. It codes for CASRSRDIQVRGPRSDGYTF. The V call is TRBV19, the J call TRBJ1-2; TRBD1 is a possible D gene (6 bases). Germline V gene lookup returns CDR1 LNHDA and CDR2 SQIVND (reference sequence). CDR3 length: 20 amino acids. Trimming stripped 6 bases from V and 6 bases from J, with 35 bases between.

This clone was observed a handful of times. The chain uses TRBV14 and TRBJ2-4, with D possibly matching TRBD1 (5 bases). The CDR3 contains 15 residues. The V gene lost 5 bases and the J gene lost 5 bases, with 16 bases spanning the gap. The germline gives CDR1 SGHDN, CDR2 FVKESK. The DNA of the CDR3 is TGTGCCAGCAGCACTTCGACAGTTAGCCAAAACATTCAGTACTTC. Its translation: CASSTSTVSQNIQYF.

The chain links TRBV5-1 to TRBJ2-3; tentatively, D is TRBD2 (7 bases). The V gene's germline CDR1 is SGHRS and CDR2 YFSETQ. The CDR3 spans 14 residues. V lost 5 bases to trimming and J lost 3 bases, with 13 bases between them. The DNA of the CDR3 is TGCGCCAGCAGAGAGGGGGGGCCGACAGATACGCAGTATTTT. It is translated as CASREGGPTDTQYF.

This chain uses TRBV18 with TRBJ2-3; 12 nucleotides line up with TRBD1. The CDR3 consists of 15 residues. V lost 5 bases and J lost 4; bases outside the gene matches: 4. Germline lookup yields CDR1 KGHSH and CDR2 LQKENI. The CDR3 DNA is TGTGCCAGCTCAGGGACAGGGGGCGGCTCAGATACGCAGTATTTT. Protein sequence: CASSGTGGGSDTQYF.

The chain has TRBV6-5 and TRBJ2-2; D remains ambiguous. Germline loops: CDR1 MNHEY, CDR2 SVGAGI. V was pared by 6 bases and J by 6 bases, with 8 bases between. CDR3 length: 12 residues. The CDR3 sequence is CASREEPGELFF. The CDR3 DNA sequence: TGTGCCAGCAGAGAGGAACCCGGGGAGCTGTTTTTT.

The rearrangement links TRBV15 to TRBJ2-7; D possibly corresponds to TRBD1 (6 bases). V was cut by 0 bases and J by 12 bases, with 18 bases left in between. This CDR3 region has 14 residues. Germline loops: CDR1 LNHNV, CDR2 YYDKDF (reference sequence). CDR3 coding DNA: TGTGCCACCAGCAGAGACGGGACACCACGAGAGGCGTACTTC. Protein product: CATSRDGTPREAYF.

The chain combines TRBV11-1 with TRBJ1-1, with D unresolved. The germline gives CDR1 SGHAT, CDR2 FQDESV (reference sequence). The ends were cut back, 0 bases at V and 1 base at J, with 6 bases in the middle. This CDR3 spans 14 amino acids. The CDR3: CASSLAAGNTEAFF. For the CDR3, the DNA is TGTGCCAGCAGCTTAGCGGCAGGGAACACTGAAGCTTTCTTT.

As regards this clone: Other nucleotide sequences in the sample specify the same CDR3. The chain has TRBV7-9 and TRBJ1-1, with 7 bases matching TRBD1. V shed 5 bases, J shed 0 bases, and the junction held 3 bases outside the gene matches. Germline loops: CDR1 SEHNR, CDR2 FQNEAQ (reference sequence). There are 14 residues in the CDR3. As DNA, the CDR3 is TGTGCCAGCAGCCCAGGACAGGTGAACACTGAAGCTTTCTTT. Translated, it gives CASSPGQVNTEAFF.

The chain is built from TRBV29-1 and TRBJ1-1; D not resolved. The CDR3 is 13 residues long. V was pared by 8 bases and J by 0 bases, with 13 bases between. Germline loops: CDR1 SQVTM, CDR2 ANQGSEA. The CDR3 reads CSQVRILNTEAFF. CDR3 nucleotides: TGCAGCCAGGTCCGGATCTTGAACACTGAAGCTTTCTTT.

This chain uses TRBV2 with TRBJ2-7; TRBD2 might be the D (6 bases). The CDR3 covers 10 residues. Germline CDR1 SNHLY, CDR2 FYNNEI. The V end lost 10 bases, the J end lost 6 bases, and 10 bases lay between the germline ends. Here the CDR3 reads CATRRGEQYF. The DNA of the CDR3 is TGTGCCACCCGGCGGGGCGAGCAGTACTTC.